This T cell receptor beta chain was captured by sequencing in a study of CD8 T cells in ankylosing spondylitis. Study-wide results and limits: Blood from ankylosing spondylitis patients appeared to carry a characteristic roughly 8-variant TCR beta motif. Before this, some motif variants had been reported in reactive arthritis synovial fluid and blood.

CDR3 length: 13 amino acids. V shed 0 bases and J shed 7 bases, with 7 bases lying between them. Germline V gene data show CDR1 as MNHEY and CDR2 as SVGAGI. By quantitative 5'-RACE with molecular barcodes, the TCR beta libraries were made. TCRdb reanalysed the 5' RACE reads using MiXCR and keeps one entry per CDR3 protein. The repertoire consists of 250,000 to 300,000 distinct CDR3 sequences, with approximately 20% occurring once and the leading ten covering 7.5% to 9.5%. Points on this clonotype: The antigen is not known.

J is TRBJ1-5 and V is TRBV6-5, with D unclear. This TCR derives from a male donor with ankylosing spondylitis or in good health (not recorded which). Specimen: blood, either unsorted or a sorted T cell fraction (not recorded which). CDR3 DNA: TGTGCCAGCAGTTACTCGGCGGGACAGCCCCAGCATTTT. Encoded protein: CASSYSAGQPQHF.